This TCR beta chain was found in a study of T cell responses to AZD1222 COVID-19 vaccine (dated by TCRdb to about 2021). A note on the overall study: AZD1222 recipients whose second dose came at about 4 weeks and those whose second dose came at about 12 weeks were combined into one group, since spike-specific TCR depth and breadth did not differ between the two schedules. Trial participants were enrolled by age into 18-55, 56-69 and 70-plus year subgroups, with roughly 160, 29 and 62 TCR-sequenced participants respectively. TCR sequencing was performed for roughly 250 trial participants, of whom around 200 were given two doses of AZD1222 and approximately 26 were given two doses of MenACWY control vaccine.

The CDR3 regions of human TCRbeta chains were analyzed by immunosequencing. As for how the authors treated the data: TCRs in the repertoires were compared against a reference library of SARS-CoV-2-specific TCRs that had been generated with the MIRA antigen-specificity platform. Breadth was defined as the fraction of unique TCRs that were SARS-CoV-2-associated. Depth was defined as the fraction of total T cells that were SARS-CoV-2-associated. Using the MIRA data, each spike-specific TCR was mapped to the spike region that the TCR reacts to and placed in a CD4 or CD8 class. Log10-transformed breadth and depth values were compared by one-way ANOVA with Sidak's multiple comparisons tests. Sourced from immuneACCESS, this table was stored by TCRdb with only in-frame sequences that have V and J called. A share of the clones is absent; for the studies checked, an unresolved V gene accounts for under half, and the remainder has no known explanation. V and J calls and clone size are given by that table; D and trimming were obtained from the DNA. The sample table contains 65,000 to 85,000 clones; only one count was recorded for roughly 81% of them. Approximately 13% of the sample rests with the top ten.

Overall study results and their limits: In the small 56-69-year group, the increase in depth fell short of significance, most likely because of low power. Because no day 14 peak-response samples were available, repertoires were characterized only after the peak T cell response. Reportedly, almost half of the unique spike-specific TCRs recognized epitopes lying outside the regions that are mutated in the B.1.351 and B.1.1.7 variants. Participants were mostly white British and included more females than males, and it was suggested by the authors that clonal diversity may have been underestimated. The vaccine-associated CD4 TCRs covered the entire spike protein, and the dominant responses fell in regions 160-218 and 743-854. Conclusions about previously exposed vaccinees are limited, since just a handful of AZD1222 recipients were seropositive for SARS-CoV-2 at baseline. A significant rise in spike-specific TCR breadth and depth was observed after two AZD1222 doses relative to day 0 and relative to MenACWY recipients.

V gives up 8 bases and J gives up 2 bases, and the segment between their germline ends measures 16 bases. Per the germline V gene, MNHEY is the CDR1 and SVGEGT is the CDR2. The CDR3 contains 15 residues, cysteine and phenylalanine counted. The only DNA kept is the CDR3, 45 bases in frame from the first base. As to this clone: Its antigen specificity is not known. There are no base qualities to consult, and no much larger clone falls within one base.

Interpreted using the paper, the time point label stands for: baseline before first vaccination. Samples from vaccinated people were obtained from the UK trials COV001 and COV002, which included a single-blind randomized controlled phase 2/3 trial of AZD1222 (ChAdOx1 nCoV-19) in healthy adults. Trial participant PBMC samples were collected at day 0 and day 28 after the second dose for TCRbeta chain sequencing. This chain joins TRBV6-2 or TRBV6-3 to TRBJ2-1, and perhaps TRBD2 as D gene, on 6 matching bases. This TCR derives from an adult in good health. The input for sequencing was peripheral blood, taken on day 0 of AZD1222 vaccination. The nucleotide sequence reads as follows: TGTGCCAGCCGTTTCGGGGCTAGCGCCTACAATGAGCAGTTCTTC. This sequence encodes CASRFGASAYNEQFF.